This T cell receptor (beta chain) was captured in a study of blood T cell repertoires in COVID-19. Measured with immunoSEQ multiplex PCR; TCRdb has only the in-frame clones, and not every one. The sample lists approximately 150,000 clones; 85% to 90% were seen once. Sequencing used peripheral blood. This clonotype originated in a man younger than 35 with COVID-19, enrolled during active disease.

CDR3 amino acids: CASSRDRWGSTYNEQFF. CDR3 DNA sequence: TGTGCCAGTAGTCGGGACAGGTGGGGAAGCACCTACAATGAGCAGTTCTTC. This chain uses TRBV19 with TRBJ2-1; TRBD1 matches 8 bases. The germline V gene has CDR1 LNHDA and CDR2 SQIVND (reference sequence). The CDR3 is 17 amino acids. V was pared by 5 bases and J by 2 bases, with 11 bases of the junction left unmatched.